This T cell receptor (beta chain) was identified in a study of T-cell reconstitution after alpha-beta-depleted transplantation in children. CDR3 length equals 16 residues. V lost 0 bases to trimming and J lost 1 base; unmatched junction nucleotides: 6. The germline gives CDR1 DFQATT, CDR2 SNEGSKA (reference sequence). Unique molecular identifiers were used in preparing the TCRbeta library. Using its own MiXCR run on the PCR reads, TCRdb lists one record per CDR3 protein. Of about 200,000 distinct CDR3 sequences listed, just over 14% are singletons. This clonotype was counted many times. Sequencing was performed on PBMCs from the stem cell graft donor, taken from the stem cell graft. The sequence derives from a human donor who donated a stem cell graft to a child with acute lymphoblastic leukemia. The chain couples TRBV20-1 to TRBJ1-1, with TRBD1 matching over 9 bases. The CDR3 DNA reads TGCAGTGCTAGAGATATGGACAGGGGCGGGAACACTGAAGCTTTCTTT. Amino acid sequence: CSARDMDRGGNTEAFF.